These 30 T cell receptor beta chains originate from one sample sequenced in a study of T-cell memory formation after mild COVID-19. TCRdb processed the 5' RACE reads anew with MiXCR; each CDR3 protein has one entry. In the table there are roughly 52,000 distinct CDR3 sequences, more than 8% of which are singletons. Sequencing was done on a sample of PBMCs or a T cell subset sorted from them (not recorded which). These receptors all stem from a man younger than 35 who had mild COVID-19 (a few samples of this study predate the infection). Cell type and time point are not known.

The gene calls are TRBV5-4 and TRBJ2-5; no clear D. The CDR3 has 15 residues. Germline CDR1 and CDR2: SGHNT and YYREEE (reference sequence). Trimming shortened V by 4 bases and J by 1 base, and 14 bases separated the two germline ends. In DNA, the CDR3 is TGTGCCAGCAGCCCCCTAGGACGGGTCCAAGAGACCCAGTACTTC. The encoded protein is CASSPLGRVQETQYF.

CDR3 region: CASSGRGDEKLFF. The DNA for the CDR3 is TGTGCCAGCAGCGGAAGGGGAGATGAAAAACTGTTTTTT. V gene TRBV11-2 combines with J gene TRBJ1-4; TRBD1 is a possible D gene (5 bases). Germline V CDR1 and CDR2: SGHAT, FQNNGV. Between the trimmed V and J ends, which lost 5 bases and 6 bases, there was a span of 10 bases. The CDR3 is made up of 13 amino acids.

The chain combines TRBV5-5 with TRBJ2-3; D remains ambiguous. Germline CDR1 SGHKS, CDR2 YYEKEE (reference sequence). The length of the CDR3 is 12 residues. Trimming took 0 bases from V and 7 from J, leaving 6 bases between them. CDR3 coding DNA: TGTGCCAGCAGCTTGGAGGCATATACGCAGTATTTT. It specifies CASSLEAYTQYF.

The chain has TRBV24-1 and TRBJ2-3, with 8 bases that match TRBD2. V shed 9 bases and J 0 bases; nucleotides not matched to a gene: 7. This CDR3 is built from 15 residues. Germline V gives CDR1 KGHDR, CDR2 SFDVKD. For the CDR3, the DNA is TGTGCCACCGGGCAGCGGGGGTCTAGCACAGATACGCAGTATTTT. It encodes CATGQRGSSTDTQYF.

The CDR3 coding sequence is TGTGCCAGCACTACCGACCGGGCCGGCGAGCAGTACGTC. This encodes CASTTDRAGEQYV. The chain joins TRBV28 to TRBJ2-7, with no clear D. The germline CDR1 and CDR2 sequences are MDHEN and SYDVKM. Trimming pared 7 bases from V and 6 bases from J, leaving 16 bases between. The CDR3 is made up of 13 amino acids.

This chain joins TRBV20-1 and TRBJ2-5; 11 nucleotides line up with TRBD2. V lost 5 bases to trimming and J lost 9 bases; unmatched junction nucleotides: 14. The CDR3 is 15 amino acids. Germline loops: CDR1 DFQATT, CDR2 SNEGSKA (reference sequence). As DNA, the CDR3 is TGCAGTGCTGGTCCCCGGACTAGCGGGTCCTACCCCCAGTACTTC. Translated, it gives CSAGPRTSGSYPQYF.

This clonotype occurred many times. The chain is built from TRBV5-1 and TRBJ2-5; 11 bases fit TRBD2. The length of the CDR3 is 16 residues. Per the germline V gene, CDR1 is SGHRS and CDR2 is YFSETQ. Trimming removed 2 bases from V and 0 bases from J; junction bases left unmatched: 3. Written as DNA, the CDR3 is TGCGCCAGCAGCTTAGGGACTAGCGGCTACCAAGAGACCCAGTACTTC. Translated: CASSLGTSGYQETQYF.

V and J are TRBV7-2 and TRBJ1-2; D perhaps matches TRBD1 (5 bases). Trimming took 6 bases from V and 1 from J, leaving 12 bases between them. CDR3 length: 14 amino acids. Germline CDR1 is SGHTA and CDR2 is FQGNSA. The DNA of the CDR3 is TGTGCCAGCAGGTTGAAGACAGTTAACTATGGCTACACCTTC. This gives the protein CASRLKTVNYGYTF. The whole variable domain, remainder taken from reference TRBV7-2 and TRBJ1-2, is GAGVSQSPSNKVTEKGKDVELRCDPISGHTALYWYRQSLGQGLEFLIYFQGNSAPDKSGLPSDRFSAERTGGSVSTLTIQRTQQEDSAVYLCASRLKTVNYGYTFGSGTRLTVV.

This chain uses TRBV7-2 with TRBJ2-2; D unclear. The germline V gene encodes CDR1 SGHTA and CDR2 FQGNSA. Between the trimmed V and J ends, which lost 7 bases and 4 bases, there was a span of 16 bases. The CDR3 is 15 amino acids. CDR3 amino acids: CASTQSRPPTGELFF. Written as DNA, the CDR3 is TGTGCCAGCACCCAGTCGAGGCCCCCCACCGGGGAGCTGTTTTTT.

The gene calls are TRBV7-9 and TRBJ1-6; 9 bases agree with TRBD1. Trimming removed 4 bases from V and 10 bases from J; junction bases left unmatched: 5. CDR1 is SEHNR and CDR2 is FQNEAQ in the germline V gene (reference sequence). The CDR3 runs to 14 residues. The CDR3 sequence: CASSSGQGRSPLHF. The DNA of the CDR3 is TGTGCCAGCAGCTCCGGACAGGGGCGCTCACCCCTCCACTTT.

The V call is TRBV7-2, the J call TRBJ2-5; 9 positions match TRBD1. Germline CDR1 and CDR2: SGHTA and FQGNSA. The length of the CDR3 is 14 residues. J was trimmed by 4 bases and V by 4 bases; bases with no gene match: 4. CDR3 DNA sequence: TGTGCCAGCAGCTCTTCGACAGGGGGAGAGACCCAGTACTTC. It is translated as CASSSSTGGETQYF.

This clonotype was detected a few times. J is TRBJ2-7 and V is TRBV7-4; D is perhaps TRBD1 (6 bases). The CDR3 consists of 14 residues. Germline values: CDR1 SGHVT, CDR2 SQSDAQ. V lost 1 base and J lost 2, with 9 bases in between. CDR3 DNA sequence: TGTGCCAGCAGCTTAGACAGGGCGACCTACGAGCAGTACGTC. Residues: CASSLDRATYEQYV.

The chain couples TRBV12-3 or TRBV12-4 to TRBJ1-2; no firm D call. V shed 6 bases and J shed 6 bases, with 11 bases lying between them. This CDR3 is built from 12 residues. This CDR3 reads CASRPGSHGYTF. For the CDR3, the DNA is TGTGCCAGCAGGCCGGGGAGCCATGGCTACACCTTC.

A note on this clonotype: A read error may be the cause here, since a much bigger clone is one base away. The chain has TRBV9 and TRBJ2-1; a weak D match, TRBD2 (5 bases). The CDR3 length is 13 residues. Germline V gene data show CDR1 as SGDLS and CDR2 as YYNGEE. CDR3 DNA sequence: TGTGCCAGCAGCGTGGAAGGACGGGATGAGCAGTGCTTC. It codes for CASSVEGRDEQCF.

This clonotype came up a few times. The rearrangement uses TRBV11-2 and TRBJ2-5; D might be TRBD2 (5 bases). V lost 4 bases, J lost 1 base, and 10 bases lay in between. The V gene's germline CDR1 is SGHAT and CDR2 FQNNGV. This CDR3 spans 14 amino acids. CDR3 sequence (DNA): TGTGCCAGCAGCTGGAGGACCACCCAAGAGACCCAGTACTTC. The encoded protein is CASSWRTTQETQYF. The full variable domain, its missing parts supplied by reference TRBV11-2 and TRBJ2-5, is EAGVAQSPRYKIIEKRQSVAFWCNPISGHATLYWYQQILGQGPKLLIQFQNNGVVDDSQLPKDRFSAERLKGVDSTLKIQPAKLEDSAVYLCASSWRTTQETQYFGPGTRLLVL.

This clonotype was seen a handful of times. This chain links TRBV11-3 with TRBJ2-1, with a possible D match to TRBD1 (6 bases). The V end was cut by 5 bases, the J end by 3 bases, with 14 bases between. The CDR3 has 15 amino acids. Germline CDR1 and CDR2: SGHNT and YENEEA. CDR3 protein: CASSQKQGDYNEQFF. CDR3 nucleotide sequence: TGTGCCAGCAGCCAAAAACAGGGAGACTACAATGAGCAGTTCTTC.

This clonotype appeared many times. The rearrangement uses TRBV10-1 and TRBJ1-2, with D hard to call. The CDR3 runs 13 residues. The germline V gene has CDR1 WNHNN and CDR2 SYGVQD (reference sequence). V was clipped by 2 bases and J by 8 bases, with 12 bases between them. CDR3: CASSEDPSRGYTF. The CDR3 nucleotides read TGCGCCAGCAGTGAGGACCCTTCACGAGGCTACACCTTC.

In its sample, this clonotype was seen a few times. The chain links TRBV29-1 to TRBJ2-2, with TRBD2 identical over 11 bases. Per the germline V gene, CDR1 is SQVTM and CDR2 is ANQGSEA. J lost 1 base, V lost 6 bases, and 7 bases had no gene match. The CDR3 runs 16 residues. The CDR3 bases are TGCAGCGTCCGGTCCACTAGCGGGGGGAACACCGGGGAGCTGTTTTTT. This sequence encodes CSVRSTSGGNTGELFF.

This clonotype was counted at least ten times. The chain combines TRBV20-1 with TRBJ1-6; D may be TRBD1 (6 bases). V lost 2 bases to trimming and J lost 7 bases, with 6 bases between them. CDR3 length equals 12 residues. The V gene's germline CDR1 is DFQATT and CDR2 SNEGSKA (reference sequence). The CDR3 reads CSARRGNSPLHF. In nucleotides, the CDR3 is TGCAGTGCTAGAAGGGGGAATTCACCCCTCCACTTT.

V gene TRBV11-2 combines with J gene TRBJ2-7, with TRBD2 as a possible D gene (7 bases). The germline CDR1 and CDR2 sequences are SGHAT and FQNNGV. Trimming cost V 6 bases and J 0 bases, with 21 bases left between them. This CDR3 is built from 17 residues. The CDR3 bases are TGTGCCAGCAGTTCTCCCACCCGGGGGGCGTTCTCCTACGAGCAGTACTTC. It specifies CASSSPTRGAFSYEQYF.

The J gene is TRBJ2-3, the V gene TRBV5-1, with 13 bases aligning to TRBD2. Germline CDR1 reads SGHRS; CDR2 reads YFSETQ. Trimming took 2 bases from V and 1 from J; bases not matched to a gene: 4. The CDR3 runs 17 residues. In nucleotides, the CDR3 is TGCGCCAGCAGCTTAAGGACTAGCGGGGGTCGCACAGATACGCAGTATTTT. Amino acids: CASSLRTSGGRTDTQYF.

This clonotype was counted many times. This rearrangement joins TRBV20-1 to TRBJ2-5; TRBD2 agrees at 7 bases. Trimming removed 5 bases from V and 5 bases from J; junction bases left unmatched: 5. This CDR3 comprises 12 residues. Germline V gives CDR1 DFQATT, CDR2 SNEGSKA (reference sequence). CDR3 amino acids: CSALGGWETQYF. The DNA of the CDR3 is TGCAGTGCTTTGGGGGGGTGGGAGACCCAGTACTTC.

This clonotype came up a few times. This chain links TRBV29-1 with TRBJ1-2, with D perhaps TRBD1 (6 bases). Germline V CDR1 and CDR2: SQVTM, ANQGSEA. The CDR3 is made up of 10 amino acids. The V and J ends lost 7 bases and 7 bases respectively, with 10 bases between them. The CDR3 nucleotides read TGCAGCGCCGGACAGCTTGGCTACACCTTC. This codes for CSAGQLGYTF.

The sample holds many counts of this clonotype. The gene calls are TRBV5-1 and TRBJ2-2; D remains ambiguous. Trimming shortened V by 4 bases and J by 4 bases, and 8 bases separated the two germline ends. The CDR3 spans 13 residues. Germline V gene data show CDR1 as SGHRS and CDR2 as YFSETQ. The CDR3: CASSPLITGELFF. The CDR3 DNA sequence: TGCGCCAGCAGCCCACTTATCACCGGGGAGCTGTTTTTT.

The gene calls are TRBV7-9 and TRBJ1-2; unclear D gene. V dropped 3 bases and J dropped 5 bases, with 16 bases sitting between them. Germline-derived CDR1 and CDR2 are SEHNR and FQNEAQ (reference sequence). The CDR3 sequence is 15 residues long. The CDR3 nucleotides are TGTGCCAGCAGCTTCGGAAGTCCTGACGCGTATGGCTACACCTTC. It yields the protein CASSFGSPDAYGYTF.

The V gene is TRBV5-1, the J gene TRBJ1-6; D ambiguous. This CDR3 has 14 residues. In germline, CDR1 is SGHRS, CDR2 YFSETQ. Trimming pared 0 bases from V and 8 bases from J, leaving 9 bases between. This CDR3 reads CASSLGVYDSPLHF. The CDR3 DNA follows: TGCGCCAGCAGCTTGGGGGTTTATGATTCACCCCTCCACTTT. Supplemented by reference TRBV5-1 and TRBJ1-6, the full variable domain reads KAGVTQTPRYLIKTRGQQVTLSCSPISGHRSVSWYQQTPGQGLQFLFEYFSETQRNKGNFPGRFSGRQFSNSRSEMNVSTLELGDSALYLCASSLGVYDSPLHFGNGTRLTVT.

V is TRBV7-3 and J is TRBJ2-1; 8 nucleotides match TRBD2. Germline trimming cut 5 bases from V and 7 bases from J; bases unmatched to any gene: 10. The germline CDR1 and CDR2 sequences are SGHTA and FQGTGA. The CDR3 sequence is 15 residues long. The CDR3 is CASSAILAGRNEQFF. CDR3 nucleotide sequence: TGTGCCAGCAGCGCGATCTTAGCGGGGCGGAATGAGCAGTTCTTC. Variable domain in full (rest from reference TRBV7-3 and TRBJ2-1): GAGVSQTPSNKVTEKGKYVELRCDPISGHTALYWYRQSLGQGPEFLIYFQGTGAADDSGLPNDRFFAVRPEGSVSTLKIQRTERGDSAVYLCASSAILAGRNEQFFGPGTRLTVL.

The rearrangement uses TRBV21-1 and TRBJ1-2; the D call in the table, TRBD1, was not verified against the DNA. TRBV21-1 is assigned pseudogene status. CDR3 length equals 16 residues. The CDR3: CASSSGAGGARYGYTF. The CDR3 DNA is TGTGCCAGCAGCTCCGGGGCAGGGGGCGCTCGGTATGGCTACACCTTC.

The chain is built from TRBV7-3 and TRBJ2-3; D gene unclear. The CDR3 has 13 residues. CDR1 is SGHTA, CDR2 FQGTGA, per germline. Trimming shortened V by 4 bases and J by 4 bases, and 9 bases separated the two germline ends. The CDR3 loop is CASSSPRADTQYF. The CDR3 region has the DNA TGTGCCAGCAGCTCCCCACGAGCAGATACGCAGTATTTT.

This clonotype came up many times. The chain recombines TRBV20-1 with TRBJ2-1; D perhaps matches TRBD2 (5 bases). The V end was cut by 2 bases, the J end by 3 bases, with 11 bases between. The CDR3 spans 14 residues. Germline assignment: CDR1 DFQATT and CDR2 SNEGSKA (reference sequence). The CDR3 is CSARRGENYNEQFF. As DNA, the CDR3 is TGCAGTGCTAGACGTGGGGAGAACTACAATGAGCAGTTCTTC.